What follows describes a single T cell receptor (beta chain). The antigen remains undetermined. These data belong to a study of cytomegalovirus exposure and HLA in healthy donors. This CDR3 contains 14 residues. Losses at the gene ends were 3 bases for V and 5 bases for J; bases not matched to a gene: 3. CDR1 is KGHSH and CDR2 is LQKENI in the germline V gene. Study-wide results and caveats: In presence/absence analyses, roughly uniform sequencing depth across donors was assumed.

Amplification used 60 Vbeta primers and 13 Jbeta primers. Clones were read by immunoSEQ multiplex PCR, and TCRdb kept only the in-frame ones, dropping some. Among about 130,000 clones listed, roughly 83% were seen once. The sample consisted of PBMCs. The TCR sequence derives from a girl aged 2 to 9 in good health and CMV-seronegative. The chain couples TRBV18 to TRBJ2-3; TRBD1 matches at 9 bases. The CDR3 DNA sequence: TGTGCCAGCTCACCCGACAGGGGGAAAGATACGCAGTATTTT. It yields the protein CASSPDRGKDTQYF.